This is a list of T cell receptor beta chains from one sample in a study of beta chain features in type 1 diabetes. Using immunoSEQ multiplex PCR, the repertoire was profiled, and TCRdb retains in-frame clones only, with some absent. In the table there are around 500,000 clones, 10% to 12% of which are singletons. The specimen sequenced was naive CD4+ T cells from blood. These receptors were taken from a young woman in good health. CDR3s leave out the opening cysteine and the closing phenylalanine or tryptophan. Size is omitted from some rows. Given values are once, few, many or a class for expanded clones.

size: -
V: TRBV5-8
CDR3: ASSLLFNEQF

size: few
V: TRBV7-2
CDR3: ARQVAGANVLT

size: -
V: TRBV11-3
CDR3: ASGTGDEKLF

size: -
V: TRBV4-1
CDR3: ASSHPTRASSEGYGYT

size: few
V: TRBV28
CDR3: ASSSMGAGNIQY

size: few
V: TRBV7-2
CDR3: ASSAAREETQY

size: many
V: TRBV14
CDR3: ASSQGTSEKLF

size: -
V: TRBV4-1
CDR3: ASSQEPTGTSSYNEQF

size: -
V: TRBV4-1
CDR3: ASSPLGTGELF

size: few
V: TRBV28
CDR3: ASSGPLIRF

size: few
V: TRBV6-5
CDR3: ASRRWSGGDEQF

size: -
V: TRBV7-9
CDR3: ASSLRDTDQPQH

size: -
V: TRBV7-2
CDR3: ASSPAGQETQY

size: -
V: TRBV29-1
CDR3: SVEAVHSGTDEQF

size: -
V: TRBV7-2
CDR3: ASSLMGPNEKLF

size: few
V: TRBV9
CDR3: ASTPQGSSYNEQF

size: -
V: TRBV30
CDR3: AWREDRHRQY

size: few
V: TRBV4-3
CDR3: ASRADRAVVRYSNQPQH

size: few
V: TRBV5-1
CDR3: ASSSGPQETQY

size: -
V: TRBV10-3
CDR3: AISESARRTEAF

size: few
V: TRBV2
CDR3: ASTLRAGKSYNEQF

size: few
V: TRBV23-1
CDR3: ASSQSGQITDTQY

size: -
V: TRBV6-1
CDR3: ASRSQYNEQF

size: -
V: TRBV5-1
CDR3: ASSPPVAGNIQY

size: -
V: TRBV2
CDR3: ASSEDSQGRPGELF

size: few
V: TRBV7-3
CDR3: ASSFYKRLNTGELF

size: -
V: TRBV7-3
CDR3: ASRLAPTAQETQY

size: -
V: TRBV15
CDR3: ATSRDEEKLF

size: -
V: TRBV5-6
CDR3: ASSSGTGRLQPQH

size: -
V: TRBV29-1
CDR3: SVERQGASEKLF

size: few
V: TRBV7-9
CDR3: ASSFEGYYEQY

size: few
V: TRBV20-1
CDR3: SASPIETQY

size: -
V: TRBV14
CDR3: ASSQLTGAFGNEQF

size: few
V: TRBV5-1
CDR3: ASGAAPGANVLT

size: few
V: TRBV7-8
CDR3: ASSSRTGYGYT

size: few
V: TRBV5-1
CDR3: ASSLVGVNTEAF

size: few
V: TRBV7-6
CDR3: ASSLGTGGAAQQF